Shown below are 32 T cell receptor beta chains from a single sample sequenced in a study of T cell repertoires in cytomegalovirus infection. TCRdb recomputed calls from the reads with MiXCR, one row per CDR3 protein. The sample shows approximately 490,000 distinct CDR3 sequences, approximately 10% of them seen only once. The sequencing sample was made of PBMCs. These receptors were obtained from a human donor in good health (CMV status not recorded). Some clones in this sample may be carry-over from other donors' samples.

This chain joins TRBV20-1 and TRBJ2-7; D uncertain. The CDR3 sequence is 11 residues long. Germline V gives CDR1 DFQATT, CDR2 SNEGSKA (reference sequence). The ends were cut back, 6 bases at V and 2 bases at J, with 8 bases in the middle. CDR3 amino acids: CSAGWTYEQYF. The CDR3 bases are TGCAGTGCAGGGTGGACCTACGAGCAGTACTTC.

This clonotype was seen ten or more times. This chain links TRBV7-2 with TRBJ1-2; unclear D gene. Trimming pared 1 base from V and 4 bases from J, leaving 10 bases between. The CDR3 loop spans 14 amino acids. Looked up from germline, CDR1 is SGHTA and CDR2 is FQGNSA. The CDR3 coding sequence is TGTGCCAGCAGCTTAGATGGCAGCCTCTATGGCTACACCTTC. Amino acid sequence: CASSLDGSLYGYTF.

This clonotype was counted many times. The rearrangement links TRBV6-2 or TRBV6-3 to TRBJ1-1, with 7 bases fitting TRBD1. CDR3 length equals 18 residues. The junction had 21 bases not matched to a gene; V was cut back by 6 bases and J by 5 bases. Germline CDR1 reads MNHEY; CDR2 reads SVGEGT. CDR3 region: CASSQPIHSRDRSTEAFF. The CDR3, as DNA: TGTGCCAGCAGCCAACCCATCCATAGCCGGGACAGATCTACTGAAGCTTTCTTT.

This clonotype was observed many times. The V call is TRBV20-1, the J call TRBJ2-3; TRBD2 matches 7 bases. V was pared by 3 bases and J by 6 bases, with 6 bases of the junction left unmatched. Germline V gives CDR1 DFQATT, CDR2 SNEGSKA (reference sequence). The CDR3 totals 13 residues. The CDR3 protein is CSASAGEADTQYF. CDR3 nucleotide sequence: TGCAGTGCTAGTGCGGGGGAGGCCGATACGCAGTATTTT.

This clonotype was counted only a few times. This rearrangement joins TRBV5-1 to TRBJ1-4, with unresolved D. The CDR3 is made up of 15 amino acids. V was cut by 0 bases and J by 4 bases, with 10 bases left in between. CDR1 is SGHRS, CDR2 YFSETQ, per germline. The CDR3 region has the DNA TGCGCCAGCAGCTTGGAACAGCGAATTAATGAAAAACTGTTTTTT. It is translated as CASSLEQRINEKLFF.

This clonotype showed up just a few times. The chain employs TRBV19 and TRBJ2-2; D unclear. The germline gives CDR1 LNHDA, CDR2 SQIVND (reference sequence). The CDR3 runs 9 residues. CDR3 amino acids: CPGDGELFF. Written as DNA, the CDR3 is TGTCCTGGGGACGGGGAGCTGTTTTTT.

This clonotype was observed a few times. This chain links TRBV15 with TRBJ2-7; the D gene is possibly TRBD2 (6 bases). Germline assignment: CDR1 LNHNV and CDR2 YYDKDF (reference sequence). V was clipped by 5 bases and J by 4 bases, with 15 bases between them. CDR3 size: 14 residues. The CDR3 DNA is TGTGCCACCAGCTCGAGGGGACTCCAGTACGAGCAGTACTTC. Translating it yields CATSSRGLQYEQYF.

This clonotype was seen repeatedly, ten times or more. The rearrangement joins TRBV19 to TRBJ1-1; TRBD1 matches at 7 bases. Trimming at V came to 4 bases and at J to 1 base, leaving 6 bases not matched to a gene. This CDR3 is built from 15 residues. The V gene's germline CDR1 is LNHDA and CDR2 SQIVND (reference sequence). CDR3 nucleotides: TGTGCCAGTAGTACCCAGGGGGTATCGAACACTGAAGCTTTCTTT. Its protein is CASSTQGVSNTEAFF.

This clonotype was seen a few times. The rearrangement uses TRBV3-1 and TRBJ1-2; the D is unclear. The CDR3 consists of 17 residues. Trimming took off 0 bases at V and 4 bases at J, with 18 bases between the two ends. Germline V gene lookup returns CDR1 LGHDT and CDR2 YNNKEL (reference sequence). The CDR3 bases are TGTGCCAGCAGCCAAGATCCAGAAGGAGACGGGTCCTATGGCTACACCTTC. This translates into CASSQDPEGDGSYGYTF.

This clonotype was seen repeatedly, ten times or more. The V gene is TRBV7-8, the J gene TRBJ2-7; D is uncertain. The CDR3 has 13 residues. The germline gives CDR1 SGHVS, CDR2 FQNEAQ. V gave up 5 bases and J gave up 4 bases, with 12 bases separating them. The CDR3 protein is CASSPPVAYEQYF. Here the CDR3 DNA reads TGTGCCAGCAGCCCTCCCGTGGCTTACGAGCAGTACTTC.

Ten or more counts support this clonotype. The rearrangement uses TRBV27 and TRBJ1-1, with D maybe TRBD1 (5 bases). Trimming cost V 3 bases and J 3 bases, with 17 bases left between them. Germline CDR1 and CDR2: MNHEY and SMNVEV (reference sequence). The CDR3 has 16 amino acids. CDR3 sequence (DNA): TGTGCCAGCAGTTTGACCCCTCAGGGTAGGGACACTGAAGCTTTCTTT. Translating gives CASSLTPQGRDTEAFF.

This clonotype was seen only a few times. This chain joins TRBV11-3 and TRBJ2-1; D uncertain. The CDR3 has 14 residues. Trimming cost V 4 bases and J 6 bases, with 13 bases left between them. CDR1 and CDR2 from the germline V gene are SGHNT and YENEEA. This CDR3 is CASSSSFQPNEQFF. The CDR3, as DNA: TGTGCCAGCAGCTCCTCTTTTCAGCCCAATGAGCAGTTCTTC.

This clonotype was found many times. A junction boundary mismatches the germline segment, possibly from a read error. This chain links TRBV7-7 with TRBJ2-5, with D unresolved. The CDR3 contains 13 residues. The germline V gene encodes CDR1 SSHAT and CDR2 FNYEAQ (reference sequence). In nucleotides, the CDR3 is TGTGCTAGCAGCTTGAGCTACCAAGAGACCCAGTACTTC. This encodes CASSLSYQETQYF. The variable domain in full, completed from reference TRBV7-7 and TRBJ2-5, reads GAGVSQSPRYKVTKRGQDVTLRCDPISSHATLYWYQQALGQGPEFLTYFNYEAQPDKSGLPSDRFSAERPEGSISTLTIQRTEQRDSAMYRCASSLSYQETQYFGPGTRLLVL.

There are many counts of this clonotype. This chain links TRBV7-2 with TRBJ2-1, with 7 bases lining up with TRBD1. CDR1 is SGHTA, CDR2 FQGNSA, per germline. The V segment lost 1 base and the J segment 1 base; nucleotides outside the gene matches: 4. This CDR3 spans 16 amino acids. In nucleotides, the CDR3 is TGTGCCAGCAGCTTAGTAGGCAGGGGGTCCTACAATGAGCAGTTCTTC. This codes for CASSLVGRGSYNEQFF. Using reference TRBV7-2 and TRBJ2-1 for the parts outside the CDR3, the full variable domain is GAGVSQSPSNKVTEKGKDVELRCDPISGHTALYWYRQSLGQGLEFLIYFQGNSAPDKSGLPSDRFSAERTGGSVSTLTIQRTQQEDSAVYLCASSLVGRGSYNEQFFGPGTRLTVL.

This clonotype was seen ten or more times. The chain uses TRBV6-5 and TRBJ1-2; maybe TRBD1 (6 bases). Trimming left V 0 bases short and J 2 bases short, with 10 bases between. The germline CDR1 and CDR2 sequences are MNHEY and SVGAGI. The CDR3 consists of 15 residues. As DNA, the CDR3 is TGTGCCAGCAGTTACTCCCGGACAGCCAACTATGGCTACACCTTC. It yields the protein CASSYSRTANYGYTF.

This clonotype was seen repeatedly, ten times or more. The chain uses TRBV5-1 and TRBJ2-2, with D hard to call. The CDR3 is made up of 14 amino acids. V was pared by 6 bases and J by 6 bases, with 15 bases between. Germline V gene data show CDR1 as SGHRS and CDR2 as YFSETQ. CDR3 in DNA: TGCGCCAGCACCATCGGGCCCACTTCCGGGGAGCTGTTTTTT. It translates to CASTIGPTSGELFF.

This clonotype has only a few counts. J is TRBJ1-5 and V is TRBV19; the D is unclear. The CDR3 has 15 residues. Germline CDR1 is LNHDA and CDR2 is SQIVND (reference sequence). V was shortened by 3 bases and J by 0 bases, with 9 bases between the two germline ends. The CDR3 loop reads CASSITAYSNQPQHF. CDR3 nucleotides: TGTGCCAGTAGTATTACAGCGTATAGCAATCAGCCCCAGCATTTT.

The V gene is TRBV12-5, the J gene TRBJ2-2, with D perhaps TRBD2 (7 bases). Trimming shortened V by 3 bases and J by 2 bases, and 13 bases separated the two germline ends. Germline CDR1 LGHNT, CDR2 FRNRAP. The CDR3 has 16 amino acids. CDR3 region: CASGLAAGANTGELFF. The CDR3 nucleotides are TGTGCTAGTGGTTTAGCGGCGGGGGCCAACACCGGGGAGCTGTTTTTT.

This clonotype has at least ten counts. V gene TRBV7-9 combines with J gene TRBJ1-1; possible D gene TRBD1, 6 bases. V shed 4 bases and J shed 4 bases, with 13 bases lying between them. CDR1 SEHNR and CDR2 FQNEAQ come from the germline V gene (reference sequence). The CDR3 has 14 residues. DNA for the CDR3: TGTGCCAGCAGCTCGCAGGGGAGAAGCACTGAAGCTTTCTTT. As protein: CASSSQGRSTEAFF.

The chain carries TRBV9 and TRBJ1-3; D is unclear. The CDR3 extends over 16 amino acids. Germline loops: CDR1 SGDLS, CDR2 YYNGEE. The germline V and J ends were trimmed by 7 bases and 0 bases, with 17 bases remaining between them. The CDR3: CASPPCVSDSGNTIYF. In nucleotides, the CDR3 is TGTGCCAGCCCACCATGCGTATCGGACTCTGGAAACACCATATATTTT.

This clonotype has more than one count but fewer than ten. The chain combines TRBV14 with TRBJ1-4, with D perhaps matching TRBD1 (5 bases). The CDR3 length is 15 residues. Germline loops: CDR1 SGHDN, CDR2 FVKESK. The germline V and J ends were trimmed by 3 bases and 7 bases, with 15 bases remaining between them. The CDR3 sequence: CASSHPGLLPEKLFF. The CDR3 region has the DNA TGTGCCAGCAGCCACCCGGGACTCCTGCCTGAAAAACTGTTTTTT.

At least ten counts were recorded for this clonotype. The CDR3 is CASSLNQVAGEETQYF. Written as DNA, the CDR3 is TGTGCCAGCAGCTTGAACCAAGTAGCGGGAGAAGAGACCCAGTACTTC. The chain employs TRBV5-6 and TRBJ2-5; 9 positions agree with TRBD2. CDR3 length equals 16 residues. Germline CDR1 and CDR2: SGHDT and YYEEEE. With V trimmed by 1 base and J by 3 bases, 7 bases remained unmatched.

This clonotype was counted between two and nine times. The rearrangement links TRBV19 to TRBJ1-6; a weak D match, TRBD1 (6 bases). With 1 base removed from V and 7 bases from J, the gap between germline ends came to 11 bases. Germline V gene data show CDR1 as LNHDA and CDR2 as SQIVND (reference sequence). This CDR3 spans 15 amino acids. This CDR3 reads CASSIVQGRNSPLHF. The CDR3 coding sequence is TGTGCCAGTAGTATAGTGCAGGGGAGAAATTCACCCCTCCACTTT.

This clonotype was seen at least ten times. The chain combines TRBV7-6 with TRBJ2-1, with TRBD2 identical over 7 bases. Unmatched junction bases numbered 11, after V lost 8 bases and J lost 1 base. This CDR3 spans 16 amino acids. Looked up from germline, CDR1 is SGHVS and CDR2 is FNYEAQ. CDR3 residues: CASSQGASGSYNEQFF. The CDR3 DNA follows: TGTGCCAGCTCACAAGGCGCTAGCGGTTCCTACAATGAGCAGTTCTTC.

This clonotype was found many times. The genes are TRBV6-1 and TRBJ1-3; D remains ambiguous. Germline V gene lookup returns CDR1 MNHNS and CDR2 SASEGT. The length of the CDR3 is 17 residues. The V gene lost 0 bases and the J gene lost 0 bases, with 12 bases spanning the gap. CDR3 protein: CASSEAIQSSSGNTIYF. The CDR3 DNA reads TGTGCCAGCAGTGAAGCTATACAGTCGAGCTCTGGAAACACCATATATTTT.

This clonotype was observed at least ten times. The chain links TRBV7-2 to TRBJ2-3; the match to TRBD2 covers 7 bases. Per the germline V gene, CDR1 is SGHTA and CDR2 is FQGNSA. The CDR3 contains 17 residues. With 1 base clipped from V and 1 base from J, the junction kept 8 bases outside the gene matches. CDR3 nucleotide sequence: TGTGCCAGCAGCTTAGTATCGACTAGCACCGGCACAGATACGCAGTATTTT. Translating it yields CASSLVSTSTGTDTQYF. Looking up the rest from reference TRBV7-2 and TRBJ2-3 gives the full variable domain: GAGVSQSPSNKVTEKGKDVELRCDPISGHTALYWYRQSLGQGLEFLIYFQGNSAPDKSGLPSDRFSAERTGGSVSTLTIQRTQQEDSAVYLCASSLVSTSTGTDTQYFGPGTRLTVL.

The V call is TRBV27, the J call TRBJ1-6; no clear D. The CDR3 has 15 residues. Trimming shortened V by 0 bases and J by 8 bases, and 11 bases separated the two germline ends. The germline V gene encodes CDR1 MNHEY and CDR2 SMNVEV (reference sequence). The CDR3 loop reads CASSLSRTVYSPLHF. As DNA, the CDR3 is TGTGCCAGCAGTTTATCGCGGACGGTTTATTCACCCCTCCACTTT.

The chain links TRBV4-1 to TRBJ2-7; 10 nucleotides agree with TRBD1. The V segment lost 5 bases and the J segment 2 bases; nucleotides outside the gene matches: 3. Per the germline V gene, CDR1 is MGHRA and CDR2 is YSYEKL. The CDR3 sequence is 14 residues long. The CDR3 sequence: CASSGQGGTYEQYF. In DNA form, the CDR3 reads TGCGCCAGCAGCGGACAGGGGGGGACCTACGAGCAGTACTTC.

This clonotype was detected many times. The gene calls are TRBV4-1 and TRBJ2-5; D remains unclear. The CDR3 covers 14 residues. The ends were cut back, 1 base at V and 5 bases at J, with 11 bases in the middle. The germline CDR1 and CDR2 sequences are MGHRA and YSYEKL. The CDR3 sequence is CASSQVIAVETQYF. In nucleotides, the CDR3 is TGCGCCAGCAGCCAAGTAATAGCAGTGGAGACCCAGTACTTC.

This clonotype was observed at least ten times. The rearrangement links TRBV29-1 to TRBJ2-1, with D tentatively TRBD2 (6 bases). The length of the CDR3 is 15 residues. Germline V gene data show CDR1 as SQVTM and CDR2 as ANQGSEA. Trimming removed 4 bases from V and 8 bases from J, with 21 bases in between. This CDR3 reads CSVGPGGPFGDEQFF. The CDR3 nucleotides are TGCAGCGTTGGCCCCGGGGGTCCCTTCGGCGATGAGCAGTTCTTC.

Only one count was recorded for this clonotype. The chain carries TRBV5-4 and TRBJ2-1; D is ambiguous. The CDR3 extends over 15 amino acids. CDR1 is SGHNT and CDR2 is YYREEE in the germline V gene (reference sequence). Trimming took off 2 bases at V and 0 bases at J, with 9 bases between the two ends. CDR3 nucleotide sequence: TGTGCCAGCAGCTTAAACGACGGCTCCTACAATGAGCAGTTCTTC. This codes for CASSLNDGSYNEQFF.

The genes are TRBV9 and TRBJ1-2; D remains ambiguous. Trimming shortened V by 4 bases and J by 2 bases, and 12 bases separated the two germline ends. Germline CDR1 SGDLS, CDR2 YYNGEE. The CDR3 runs to 14 residues. Here the CDR3 DNA reads TGTGCCAGCAGCCCTTCCCCCGGAAACTATGGCTACACCTTC. The encoded protein is CASSPSPGNYGYTF.